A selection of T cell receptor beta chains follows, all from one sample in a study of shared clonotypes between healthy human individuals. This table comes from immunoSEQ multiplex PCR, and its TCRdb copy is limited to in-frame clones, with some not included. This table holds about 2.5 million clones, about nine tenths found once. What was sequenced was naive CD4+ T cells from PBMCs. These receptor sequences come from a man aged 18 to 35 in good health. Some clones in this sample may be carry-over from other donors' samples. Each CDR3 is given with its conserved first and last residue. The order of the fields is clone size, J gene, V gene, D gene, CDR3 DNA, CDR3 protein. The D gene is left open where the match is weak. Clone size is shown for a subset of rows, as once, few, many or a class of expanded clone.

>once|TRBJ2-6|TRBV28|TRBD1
TGTGCCAGCAAACTGGGGGGGACAGGGGCCTCTGGGGCCAACGTCCTGACTTTC
CASKLGGTGASGANVLTF
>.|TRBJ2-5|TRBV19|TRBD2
TGTGCCAGTACTGCGGGAGGGCTCGGCGAGACCCAGTACTTC
CASTAGGLGETQYF
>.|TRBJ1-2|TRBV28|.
TGTGCCAGCAGTTTACGATGGGATTACTATGGCTACACCTTC
CASSLRWDYYGYTF
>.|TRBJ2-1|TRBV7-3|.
TGTGCCAGCAGCTCACCTGACAACTACAATGAGCAGTTCTTC
CASSSPDNYNEQFF
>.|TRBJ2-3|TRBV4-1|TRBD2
TGCGCCAGCAGCCAATCATTGGCGGGAGACACAGATACGCAGTATTTT
CASSQSLAGDTDTQYF
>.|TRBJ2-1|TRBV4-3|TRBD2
TGCGCCAGCAGCCAAGATCTGGTTGAGAGCGGGAGACGGGATGAGCAGTTCTTC
CASSQDLVESGRRDEQFF
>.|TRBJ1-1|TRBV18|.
TGTGCCAGCTCAGAATTTGCAGGGACCATGAACACTGAAGCTTTCTTT
CASSEFAGTMNTEAFF
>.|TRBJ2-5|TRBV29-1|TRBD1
TGCAGCGTAGGACAGGGGGCAGAGACCCAGTACTTC
CSVGQGAETQYF
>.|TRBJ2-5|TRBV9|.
TGTGCCAGCAGCTCCCGCGGGGTCCTCGGGGAGACCCAGTACTTC
CASSSRGVLGETQYF
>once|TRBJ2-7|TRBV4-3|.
TGCGCCAGCAGCCATTCCAAGGCCGGGATATCCTACGAGCAGTACTTC
CASSHSKAGISYEQYF
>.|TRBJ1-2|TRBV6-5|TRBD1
TGTGCCAGCAGTCCTCTGACAGGGGGCGGCTATGGCTACACCTTC
CASSPLTGGGYGYTF
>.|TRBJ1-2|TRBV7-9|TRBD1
TGTGCCAGCAGCCAAAACCTCGGGACAGGGGACTATGGCTACACCTTC
CASSQNLGTGDYGYTF
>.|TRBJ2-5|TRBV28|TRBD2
TGTGCCAGCATCCCTAGCGGGAGAAGGGAGACCCAGTACTTC
CASIPSGRRETQYF
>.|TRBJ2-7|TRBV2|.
TGTGCCAGCAGGGGGAGCGGGTATGAAGAGCAGTACTTC
CASRGSGYEEQYF
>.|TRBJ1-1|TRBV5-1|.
TGCGCCAGCAGCTTGGGGGGATCGGCCACTGAAGCTTTCTTT
CASSLGGSATEAFF
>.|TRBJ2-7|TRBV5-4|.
TGTGCCAGCAGCTTGGCGGCGGGACCCTCCTACGAGCAGTACTTC
CASSLAAGPSYEQYF
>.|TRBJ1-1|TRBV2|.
TGTGCCAGCTCAGGAACCGGTAGGAGCACTGAAGCTTTCTTT
CASSGTGRSTEAFF
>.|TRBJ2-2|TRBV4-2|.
TGTGCCAGCAGCCAAGAAATCACCGGGGAGCTGTTTTTT
CASSQEITGELFF
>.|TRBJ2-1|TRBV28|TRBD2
TGTGCCAGCAGTTTCTATCTAGCGGGAACGTACAATGAGCAGTTCTTC
CASSFYLAGTYNEQFF
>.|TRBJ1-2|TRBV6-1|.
TGTGCCAGCCGGGAGCGCGTGAGGAACTATGGCTACACCTTC
CASRERVRNYGYTF
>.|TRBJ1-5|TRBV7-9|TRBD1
TGTGCCAGCAGCTTAGGAGACAGGGGCAATCAGCCCCAGCATTTT
CASSLGDRGNQPQHF
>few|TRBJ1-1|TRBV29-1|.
TGCAGCGTTTACATTTGGGAAGAGACTTTCTTT
CSVYIWEETFF
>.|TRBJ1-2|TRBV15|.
TGTGCCACCAGCAGAGAATTAGGCAGGATAAGTGGCTACACCTTC
CATSRELGRISGYTF